These T cell receptor beta chains were read from a single sample in a study of radiotherapy plus CTLA-4 blockade in lung cancer. The table came from immunoSEQ multiplex PCR; TCRdb's copy has only in-frame clones and leaves some out. The table includes roughly 120,000 clones, more than 65% detected once. Specimen: peripheral blood, collected from a patient treated with radiotherapy plus ipilimumab. The receptors originated from a human donor with non-small cell lung cancer who had a partial response to radiotherapy plus ipilimumab. CDR3s leave out the opening cysteine and the closing phenylalanine or tryptophan. D genes are given only for firm matches. Some rows mark clone size as missing; the rest say once, few, many or name a class of expanded clone.

clone size: .
V gene: TRBV6-5
D gene: .
CDR3 protein: ASSPARGNTEAF

clone size: many
V gene: TRBV6-6
D gene: TRBD1
CDR3 protein: ASREQGTGDGYT

clone size: .
V gene: TRBV6-6
D gene: .
CDR3 protein: ASSYSSAYEQY

clone size: .
V gene: TRBV6-1
D gene: TRBD2
CDR3 protein: ASSEGAGDTYEQY

clone size: once
V gene: TRBV19
D gene: TRBD1
CDR3 protein: ASSIEQGARYGYT

clone size: .
V gene: TRBV2
D gene: .
CDR3 protein: ASTVDRSYNGYT

clone size: few
V gene: TRBV6-1
D gene: .
CDR3 protein: ASSETRGSADQY

clone size: .
V gene: TRBV28
D gene: .
CDR3 protein: ASSQGLNYGYT

clone size: .
V gene: TRBV2
D gene: .
CDR3 protein: ASSREFQETQY

clone size: few
V gene: TRBV4-3
D gene: TRBD1
CDR3 protein: ASSQNPDSGGYGYT

clone size: .
V gene: TRBV5-6
D gene: .
CDR3 protein: ASSFSTYGNQPQH

clone size: .
V gene: TRBV13
D gene: .
CDR3 protein: ASSLGSRVDTEAF

clone size: few
V gene: TRBV5-6
D gene: TRBD1
CDR3 protein: ASSRRQGTPVAF

clone size: .
V gene: TRBV19
D gene: .
CDR3 protein: ASSREVGGYT

clone size: .
V gene: TRBV2
D gene: .
CDR3 protein: ASRQQGGEQF

clone size: .
V gene: TRBV19
D gene: TRBD1
CDR3 protein: ASRVTGVKDTQY

clone size: .
V gene: TRBV6-5
D gene: .
CDR3 protein: ASSLTTGANVLT

clone size: .
V gene: TRBV6-6
D gene: .
CDR3 protein: ASRGISEEGGYT

clone size: many
V gene: TRBV5-4
D gene: TRBD1
CDR3 protein: ASSSPGQGRTEAF

clone size: .
V gene: TRBV15
D gene: TRBD1
CDR3 protein: ATSTRQGASTEAF

clone size: .
V gene: TRBV28
D gene: TRBD2
CDR3 protein: ASSSLGTSSYEQY

clone size: .
V gene: TRBV28
D gene: .
CDR3 protein: ASSLLTQGSEAF

clone size: .
V gene: TRBV28
D gene: .
CDR3 protein: ASSLGGNTEAF

clone size: .
V gene: TRBV6-1
D gene: TRBD1
CDR3 protein: ASSESLTGAQETQY

clone size: .
V gene: TRBV6-1
D gene: .
CDR3 protein: APRPDSVNTGELF

clone size: .
V gene: TRBV10-3
D gene: .
CDR3 protein: AISVGGSHNEQF

clone size: .
V gene: TRBV7-7
D gene: .
CDR3 protein: ASSERRATYNEQF

clone size: .
V gene: TRBV25-1
D gene: .
CDR3 protein: ASSGLLEEAF

clone size: .
V gene: TRBV29-1
D gene: .
CDR3 protein: SVADGNGYT

clone size: .
V gene: TRBV7-2
D gene: TRBD1
CDR3 protein: ASSLETGGAFGYT

clone size: once
V gene: TRBV7-9
D gene: .
CDR3 protein: ASSLGGLAKNIQY

clone size: .
V gene: TRBV4-2
D gene: TRBD2
CDR3 protein: ASSHGTSGSVTKNIQY

clone size: once
V gene: TRBV25-1
D gene: TRBD2
CDR3 protein: ASSFPGLAEETQY

clone size: .
V gene: TRBV29-1
D gene: TRBD1
CDR3 protein: SVAVGTGGEKLF

clone size: .
V gene: TRBV7-6
D gene: TRBD1
CDR3 protein: ASSLDQGGTDTQY

clone size: .
V gene: TRBV10-3
D gene: TRBD1
CDR3 protein: AISPSRGQGDYGYT

clone size: .
V gene: TRBV5-4
D gene: .
CDR3 protein: ASSLNTGLGFGYT

clone size: once
V gene: TRBV7-7
D gene: .
CDR3 protein: ASPPRAPNQPQH

clone size: .
V gene: TRBV4-1
D gene: .
CDR3 protein: ASSQGRGNEKLF

clone size: .
V gene: TRBV4-3
D gene: .
CDR3 protein: ASSQQIYNEQF

clone size: .
V gene: TRBV7-9
D gene: TRBD1
CDR3 protein: ASSPTGVRETQY

clone size: .
V gene: TRBV6-4
D gene: .
CDR3 protein: ASSDSISGQHTGELF

clone size: .
V gene: TRBV2
D gene: .
CDR3 protein: ASSINTEGTSF

clone size: .
V gene: TRBV7-9
D gene: .
CDR3 protein: ASSSRGVGYT

clone size: once
V gene: TRBV6-5
D gene: TRBD2
CDR3 protein: ASSSLAGVVGETQY

clone size: .
V gene: TRBV5-1
D gene: .
CDR3 protein: ASSLGEQGSEAF

clone size: few
V gene: TRBV27
D gene: .
CDR3 protein: ASAYEITNEKLF

clone size: .
V gene: TRBV7-9
D gene: .
CDR3 protein: ASSLEAVGVNIRGYT

clone size: .
V gene: TRBV28
D gene: .
CDR3 protein: ASSSPLGAGTGELF

clone size: once
V gene: TRBV5-4
D gene: TRBD1
CDR3 protein: ASSLVTGGGETQY

clone size: .
V gene: TRBV5-4
D gene: .
CDR3 protein: ASSLGVLPTGKLF

clone size: .
V gene: TRBV15
D gene: .
CDR3 protein: ATSESNLYPADTQY

clone size: .
V gene: TRBV4-2
D gene: TRBD2
CDR3 protein: ASSQDFSGGTYNEQF